The clone carrying this T cell receptor (beta chain) turned up a few times. Its target is unknown. Both TRBC1 and TRBC2 were covered by a beta constant-region primer of two equimolar oligonucleotides. Nested alpha and beta constant-region primers with the SP2 primer drove four PCR rounds on ligated cDNA. TCRdb ran MiXCR on the UMI-ligation and nested PCR reads and lists one entry per CDR3 protein. The data show fewer than 150,000 distinct CDR3 sequences, with about a fifth seen just once and about 0.57% held by the top ten. The CDR3 consists of 17 residues. V dropped 5 bases and J dropped 2; count of bases not matched to a gene: 12. Looked up from germline, CDR1 is SEHNR and CDR2 is FQNEAQ (reference sequence). The source of the sample is a study of naive and memory T cell subsets. Study-wide points: Each distinct alpha or beta sequence counts as one clonotype. In CD4 and CD8 cells, diversity dropped from naive through EMRA. A few larger clonotypes appeared in naive repertoires, especially CD8, possibly memory cells re-expressing CD45RA.

The chain joins TRBV7-9 to TRBJ2-1; 7 bases fit TRBD2. The specimen sequenced was naive CD8+ T cells from blood. The TCR was taken from a human donor in good health. CDR3 sequence (DNA): TGTGCCAGCAGCGTTGCGGGAGAGTTGAGCGCCTACAATGAGCAGTTCTTC. Protein product: CASSVAGELSAYNEQFF.